This T cell receptor (beta chain) is from a study of blood T cell repertoires in COVID-19. On the study more broadly: From the United States, Italy and Spain came samples of acute and convalescent COVID-19. From T cells, B-cell-depleted T cells, or PBMCs came the material, which was cDNA or gDNA.

Per the original data handling: Nucleated cell counts were estimated from reference gene primer amplification. Here immunoSEQ multiplex PCR was the method, and the copy in TCRdb shows in-frame clones only, minus some. V, J and clone size are those of that table, while D and trimming were read from the DNA. The sample includes 89,000 or so clones, roughly 83% of them seen just once. Sample: peripheral blood. This clonotype was sampled from a man aged 50 to 60 with active COVID-19.

This chain's CDR3 is CASRDRGQGTEAFF. CDR3 in DNA: TGTGCCAGCCGGGACAGGGGGCAAGGCACTGAAGCTTTCTTT. The chain carries TRBV2 and TRBJ1-1; 12 positions match TRBD1. Losses at the gene ends were 8 bases for V and 4 bases for J; bases not matched to a gene: 5. CDR3 length: 14 amino acids. Germline-derived CDR1 and CDR2 are SNHLY and FYNNEI.